This TCR beta chain originates from a study of T cells in narcolepsy. As for the study in general: Donors had narcolepsy type 1 or type 2, or were healthy controls. Study-level results: Autoreactive HCRT-specific and TRIB2-specific clonotypes were marked in same-patient CSF-versus-blood CD4+ comparisons. Blood of same and different patients, but not healthy controls, reportedly held recurring autoreactive clonotypes.

J lost 1 base, V lost 3 bases, and 8 bases had no gene match. The CDR3 consists of 16 residues. Germline values: CDR1 SGDLS, CDR2 YYNGEE. The protocol was immunoSEQ multiplex PCR, while the TCRdb copy is restricted to in-frame clones and leaves out a portion. The sample yields about 17,000 clones, over 55% seen once. Concerning this clone itself: Its antigen is as yet unknown.

Sequenced material: CD45RA- memory CD8+ T cells from PBMCs. This chain uses TRBV9 with TRBJ2-3, with TRBD2 matching 7 bases. The clonotype comes from a human donor with narcolepsy. The CDR3 bases are TGTGCCAGCAGCGGGGAGGGATTACGGGGCACAGATACGCAGTATTTT. This sequence encodes CASSGEGLRGTDTQYF.